Following are 12 T cell receptor beta chains from one sample sequenced in a study of identical twins (dated by TCRdb to 2015 to 2016). The receptor library was made with 5' RACE. Sequencer: Illumina HiSeq 2000. Through fastp at Q25 and MiXCR, TCRdb rebuilt clones from the public reads, retaining in-frame beta chains. Every CDR3 protein is listed once, alongside the most common genes and DNA of its rows. In all, the sample holds around 570,000 distinct CDR3 sequences, and nearly 10% of those were seen once. The top ten constitute 2.5% to 3.5% of the sample. Separately, the same data were catalogued under a study of yellow fever vaccine responses in identical twins.

The sample taken for sequencing was PBMCs. Receptor source: a woman between 18 and 30 years old in good health.

The chain joins TRBV12-3 or TRBV12-4 to TRBJ2-3; D gene unclear. V lost 5 bases and J lost 2, with 14 bases in between. There are 15 residues in the CDR3. CDR3 coding DNA: TGTGCCAGCAGTCCAAAAGACGCAGTCACAGATACGCAGTATTTT. It encodes CASSPKDAVTDTQYF.

The table lists this clonotype with many counts. The chain has TRBV5-5 and TRBJ2-1; tentatively, D is TRBD1 (5 bases). The CDR3 loop spans 13 amino acids. V was pared by 0 bases and J by 7 bases, with 8 bases between. Germline CDR1 reads SGHKS; CDR2 reads YYEKEE (reference sequence). CDR3: CASSLEGWNEQFF. CDR3 in DNA: TGTGCCAGCAGCTTGGAGGGGTGGAATGAGCAGTTCTTC. Combining the CDR3 with reference TRBV5-5 and TRBJ2-1 gives the whole variable domain DAGVTQSPTHLIKTRGQQVTLRCSPISGHKSVSWYQQVLGQGPQFIFQYYEKEERGRGNFPDRFSARQFPNYSSELNVNALLLGDSALYLCASSLEGWNEQFFGPGTRLTVL.

The chain has TRBV7-9 and TRBJ2-2; 13 bases align to TRBD2. Germline CDR1 reads SEHNR; CDR2 reads FQNEAQ (reference sequence). The trim removed 5 bases at V and 6 bases at J, leaving 9 bases unmatched. The CDR3 is made up of 17 amino acids. The CDR3 sequence is CASSTLLAGGPAGELFF. The CDR3 DNA reads as TGTGCCAGCAGCACGTTACTAGCGGGAGGGCCTGCCGGGGAGCTGTTTTTT.

V is TRBV19 and J is TRBJ2-3; 12 bases are shared with TRBD2. The germline gives CDR1 LNHDA, CDR2 SQIVND (reference sequence). CDR3 size: 18 residues. The ends lost 1 base at V and 0 bases at J; junction bases unmatched: 5. The CDR3 protein is CASSIGTSGGTSTDTQYF. In nucleotides, the CDR3 is TGTGCCAGTAGTATAGGCACTAGCGGGGGGACTAGCACAGATACGCAGTATTTT.

This clonotype appeared a few times. This chain links TRBV20-1 with TRBJ2-2; 7 bases are a match to TRBD1. CDR3 length: 15 amino acids. CDR1 is DFQATT and CDR2 is SNEGSKA in the germline V gene (reference sequence). J was trimmed by 4 bases and V by 6 bases; bases with no gene match: 11. CDR3 DNA sequence: TGCAGTGCCCGAACGAGACAGGGAATCACCGGGGAGCTGTTTTTT. It codes for CSARTRQGITGELFF.

The V gene is TRBV24-1, the J gene TRBJ2-2; D possibly corresponds to TRBD2 (5 bases). Trimming left V 4 bases short and J 0 bases short, with 11 bases between. Germline CDR1 is KGHDR and CDR2 is SFDVKD. The CDR3 covers 16 residues. CDR3 in DNA: TGTGCCACCAGTGAGTTGGACTCGGCGAACACCGGGGAGCTGTTTTTT. Amino acid sequence: CATSELDSANTGELFF.

This clonotype was found many times. The chain links TRBV7-9 to TRBJ2-3, with D unclear. Germline CDR1 SEHNR, CDR2 FQNEAQ (reference sequence). The CDR3 has 12 amino acids. V lost 1 base to trimming and J lost 4 bases, with 3 bases between them. The CDR3 DNA sequence: TGTGCCAGCAGCTTAGAAGCAGATACGCAGTATTTT. Translating it yields CASSLEADTQYF.

This clonotype has more than one count but fewer than ten. CDR3 residues: CASSYAGTGKQETQYF. As DNA, the CDR3 is TGTGCCAGCAGTTACGCGGGGACAGGGAAACAAGAGACCCAGTACTTC. The chain employs TRBV6-5 and TRBJ2-5, with 9 bases that match TRBD1. Trimming took 2 bases from V and 2 from J; bases not matched to a gene: 6. This CDR3 has 16 amino acids. Germline CDR1 MNHEY, CDR2 SVGAGI.

V usage is TRBV7-8 and J usage is TRBJ1-3; D perhaps matches TRBD1 (5 bases). The germline V and J ends were trimmed by 6 bases and 2 bases, with 14 bases remaining between them. This CDR3 region has 15 residues. Germline V gene data show CDR1 as SGHVS and CDR2 as FQNEAQ. DNA of the CDR3: TGTGCCAGCAGTCTCAGGGAAGCCACTGGAAACACCATATATTTT. Its translation: CASSLREATGNTIYF.

There are many counts of this clonotype. The chain joins TRBV5-1 to TRBJ2-7; 13 bases line up with TRBD2. Germline V gives CDR1 SGHRS, CDR2 YFSETQ. After removal of 0 bases from V and 5 bases from J, the junction contained 5 bases not matched to a gene. The CDR3 extends over 16 amino acids. The CDR3 DNA is TGCGCCAGCAGCTTGGGGGGACTAGCGGGACTGAACGAGCAGTACTTC. Translation gives CASSLGGLAGLNEQYF. The whole variable domain, remainder taken from reference TRBV5-1 and TRBJ2-7, is KAGVTQTPRYLIKTRGQQVTLSCSPISGHRSVSWYQQTPGQGLQFLFEYFSETQRNKGNFPGRFSGRQFSNSRSEMNVSTLELGDSALYLCASSLGGLAGLNEQYFGPGTRLTVT.

In this sample, this clonotype turned up a few times. The chain is built from TRBV7-9 and TRBJ1-1, with TRBD1 as a possible D gene (5 bases). V was pared by 5 bases and J by 3 bases, with 16 bases between. Germline V gives CDR1 SEHNR, CDR2 FQNEAQ (reference sequence). The CDR3 has 15 residues. In DNA, the CDR3 is TGTGCCAGCAGCCCTGGAAGAAGCAGGGACACTGAAGCTTTCTTT. The encoded protein is CASSPGRSRDTEAFF.

This clonotype has a count of ten or more. The V gene is TRBV5-5, the J gene TRBJ2-1, with D perhaps TRBD2 (6 bases). V lost 4 bases and J lost 6, with 17 bases in between. CDR1 and CDR2 (germline): SGHKS, YYEKEE (reference sequence). The CDR3 totals 15 residues. CDR3 in DNA: TGTGCCAGCAGCCCCAGTGGGACTGCCTTCAATGAGCAGTTCTTC. Translated: CASSPSGTAFNEQFF.